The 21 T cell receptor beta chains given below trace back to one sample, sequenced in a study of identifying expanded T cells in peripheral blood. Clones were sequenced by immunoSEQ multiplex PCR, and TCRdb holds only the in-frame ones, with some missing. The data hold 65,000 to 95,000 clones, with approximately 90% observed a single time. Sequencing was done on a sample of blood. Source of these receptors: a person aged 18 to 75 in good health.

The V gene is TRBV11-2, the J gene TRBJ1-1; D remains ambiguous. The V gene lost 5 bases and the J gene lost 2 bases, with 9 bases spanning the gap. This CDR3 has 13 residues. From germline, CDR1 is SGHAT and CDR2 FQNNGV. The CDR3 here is CASSMGINTEAFF. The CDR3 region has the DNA TGTGCCAGCAGCATGGGGATCAACACTGAAGCTTTCTTT. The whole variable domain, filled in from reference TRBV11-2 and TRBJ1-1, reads EAGVAQSPRYKIIEKRQSVAFWCNPISGHATLYWYQQILGQGPKLLIQFQNNGVVDDSQLPKDRFSAERLKGVDSTLKIQPAKLEDSAVYLCASSMGINTEAFFGQGTRLTVV.

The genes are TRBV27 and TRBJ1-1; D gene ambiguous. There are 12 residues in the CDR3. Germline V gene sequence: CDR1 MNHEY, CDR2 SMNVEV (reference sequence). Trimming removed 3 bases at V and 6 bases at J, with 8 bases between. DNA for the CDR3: TGTGCCAGCAGTTTGGCCGGGGCTGAAGCTTTCTTT. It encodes CASSLAGAEAFF.

Written as DNA, the CDR3 is TGTGCCAGCAGCGTAGAAGGACAGGGGGTAATTGGTGGCTACACCTTC. It translates to CASSVEGQGVIGGYTF. V is TRBV9 and J is TRBJ1-2, with 10 positions matching TRBD1. CDR3 length: 16 amino acids. Per germline, CDR1 SGDLS and CDR2 YYNGEE. V lost 0 bases to trimming and J lost 7 bases; unmatched junction nucleotides: 9.

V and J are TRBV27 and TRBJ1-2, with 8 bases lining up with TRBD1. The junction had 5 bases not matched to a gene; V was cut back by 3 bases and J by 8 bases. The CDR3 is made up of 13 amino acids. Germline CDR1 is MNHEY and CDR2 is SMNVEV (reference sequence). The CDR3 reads CASSFQQGDGYTF. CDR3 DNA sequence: TGTGCCAGCAGTTTCCAACAGGGGGACGGCTACACCTTC.

The CDR3 here is CASSLYQVGTEAFF. The DNA for the CDR3 is TGTGCCAGCAGCTTATATCAGGTTGGAACTGAAGCTTTCTTT. The rearrangement uses TRBV7-6 and TRBJ1-1, with unresolved D. The CDR3 length is 14 residues. Looked up from germline, CDR1 is SGHVS and CDR2 is FNYEAQ. Trimming took off 2 bases at V and 5 bases at J, with 12 bases between the two ends. The full variable domain, in which reference TRBV7-6 and TRBJ1-1 provide the parts outside the CDR3, is GAGVSQSPRYKVTKRGQDVALRCDPISGHVSLYWYRQALGQGPEFLTYFNYEAQQDKSGLPNDRFSAERPEGSISTLTIQRTEQRDSAMYRCASSLYQVGTEAFFGQGTRLTVV.

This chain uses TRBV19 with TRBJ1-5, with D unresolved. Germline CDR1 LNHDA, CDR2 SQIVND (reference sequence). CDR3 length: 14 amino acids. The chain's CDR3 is CATGRSLGNQPQHF. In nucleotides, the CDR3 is TGTGCTACCGGACGGAGCCTCGGCAATCAGCCCCAGCATTTT.

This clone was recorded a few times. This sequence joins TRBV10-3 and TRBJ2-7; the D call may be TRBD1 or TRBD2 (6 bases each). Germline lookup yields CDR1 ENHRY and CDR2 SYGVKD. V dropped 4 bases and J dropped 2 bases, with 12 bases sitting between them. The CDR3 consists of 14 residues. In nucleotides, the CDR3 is TGTGCCATCAGTGGGTCGGGGGCAACCTACGAGCAGTACTTC. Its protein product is CAISGSGATYEQYF.

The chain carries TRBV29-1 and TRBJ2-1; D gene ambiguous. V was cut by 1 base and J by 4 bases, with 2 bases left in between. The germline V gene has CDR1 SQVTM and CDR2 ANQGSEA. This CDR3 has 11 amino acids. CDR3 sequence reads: CSVEGYNEQFF. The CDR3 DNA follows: TGCAGCGTTGAAGGTTACAATGAGCAGTTCTTC.

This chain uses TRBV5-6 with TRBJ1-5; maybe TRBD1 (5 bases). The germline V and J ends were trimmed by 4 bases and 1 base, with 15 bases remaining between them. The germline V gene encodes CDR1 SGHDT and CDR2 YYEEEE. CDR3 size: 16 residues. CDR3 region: CASSPGHFSSNQPQHF. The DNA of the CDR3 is TGTGCCAGCAGCCCCGGACATTTCTCGAGCAATCAGCCCCAGCATTTT.

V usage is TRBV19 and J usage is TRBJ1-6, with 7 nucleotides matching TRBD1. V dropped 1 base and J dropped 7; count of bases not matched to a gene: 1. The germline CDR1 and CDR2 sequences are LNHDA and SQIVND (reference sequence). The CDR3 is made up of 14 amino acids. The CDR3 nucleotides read TGTGCCAGTAGTATAGGACAGGGCAATTCACCCCTCCACTTT. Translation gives CASSIGQGNSPLHF. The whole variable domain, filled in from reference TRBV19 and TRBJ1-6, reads DGGITQSPKYLFRKEGQNVTLSCEQNLNHDAMYWYRQDPGQGLRLIYYSQIVNDFQKGDIAEGYSVSREKKESFPLTVTSAQKNPTAFYLCASSIGQGNSPLHFGNGTRLTVT.

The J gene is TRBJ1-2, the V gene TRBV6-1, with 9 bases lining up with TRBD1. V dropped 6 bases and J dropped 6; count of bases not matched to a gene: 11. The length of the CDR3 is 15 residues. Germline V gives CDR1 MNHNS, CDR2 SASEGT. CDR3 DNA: TGTGCCAGCAGGACGGGGGGGACAGGGACGGATGGCTACACCTTC. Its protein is CASRTGGTGTDGYTF.

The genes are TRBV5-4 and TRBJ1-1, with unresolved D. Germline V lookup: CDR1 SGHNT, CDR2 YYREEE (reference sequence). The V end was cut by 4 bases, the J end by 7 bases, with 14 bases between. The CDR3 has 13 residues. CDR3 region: CASSPREDYEAFF. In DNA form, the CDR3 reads TGTGCCAGCAGCCCGAGGGAGGACTATGAAGCTTTCTTT.

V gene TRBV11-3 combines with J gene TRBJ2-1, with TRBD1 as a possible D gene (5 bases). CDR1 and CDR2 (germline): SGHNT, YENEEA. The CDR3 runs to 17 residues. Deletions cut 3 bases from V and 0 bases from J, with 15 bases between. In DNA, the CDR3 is TGTGCCAGCAGCTTGGGCTGGGGCGGAAGCTCCTACAATGAGCAGTTCTTC. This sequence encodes CASSLGWGGSSYNEQFF. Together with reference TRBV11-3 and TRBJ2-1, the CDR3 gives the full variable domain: EAGVVQSPRYKIIEKKQPVAFWCNPISGHNTLYWYLQNLGQGPELLIRYENEEAVDDSQLPKDRFSAERLKGVDSTLKIQPAELGDSAVYLCASSLGWGGSSYNEQFFGPGTRLTVL.

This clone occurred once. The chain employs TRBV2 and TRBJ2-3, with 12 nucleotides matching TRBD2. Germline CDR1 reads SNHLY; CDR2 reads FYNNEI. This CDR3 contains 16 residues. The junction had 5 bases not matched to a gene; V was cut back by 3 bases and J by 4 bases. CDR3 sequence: CASSEDLAGGADTQYF. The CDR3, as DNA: TGTGCCAGCAGTGAGGATCTAGCGGGAGGGGCAGATACGCAGTATTTT.

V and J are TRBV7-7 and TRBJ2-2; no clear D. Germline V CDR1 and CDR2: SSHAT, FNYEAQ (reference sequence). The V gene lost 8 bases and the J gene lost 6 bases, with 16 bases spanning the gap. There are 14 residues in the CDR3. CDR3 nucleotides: TGTGCCAGCTCCTGGAGACTCCAAGCCGGGGAGCTGTTTTTT. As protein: CASSWRLQAGELFF.

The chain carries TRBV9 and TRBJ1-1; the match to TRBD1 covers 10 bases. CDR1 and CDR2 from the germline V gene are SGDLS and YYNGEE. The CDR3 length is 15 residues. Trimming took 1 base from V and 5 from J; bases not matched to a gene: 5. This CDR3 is CASSVLPGQGTEAFF. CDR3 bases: TGTGCCAGCAGCGTATTACCGGGACAGGGGACTGAAGCTTTCTTT.

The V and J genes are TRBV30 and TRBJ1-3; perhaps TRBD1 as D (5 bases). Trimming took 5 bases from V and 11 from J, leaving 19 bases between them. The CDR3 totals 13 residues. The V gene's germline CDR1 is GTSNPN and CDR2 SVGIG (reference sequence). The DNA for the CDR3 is TGTGCCTGGGGCCGGATGACAGACGGGGCCATATATTTT. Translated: CAWGRMTDGAIYF.

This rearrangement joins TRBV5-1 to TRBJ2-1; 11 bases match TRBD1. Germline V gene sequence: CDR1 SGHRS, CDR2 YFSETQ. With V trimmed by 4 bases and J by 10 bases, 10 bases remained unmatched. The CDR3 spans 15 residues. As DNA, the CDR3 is TGCGCCAGCAGCGACGGGACAGGGGGTGAGATAGAGCAGTTCTTC. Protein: CASSDGTGGEIEQFF. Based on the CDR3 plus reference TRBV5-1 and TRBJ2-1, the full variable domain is KAGVTQTPRYLIKTRGQQVTLSCSPISGHRSVSWYQQTPGQGLQFLFEYFSETQRNKGNFPGRFSGRQFSNSRSEMNVSTLELGDSALYLCASSDGTGGEIEQFFGPGTRLTVL.

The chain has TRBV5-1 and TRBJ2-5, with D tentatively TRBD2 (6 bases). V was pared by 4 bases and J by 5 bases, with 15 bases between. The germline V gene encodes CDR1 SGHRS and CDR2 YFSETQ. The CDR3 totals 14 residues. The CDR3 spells CASSPEPGEETQYF. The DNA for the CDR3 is TGCGCCAGCAGCCCAGAACCGGGGGAGGAGACCCAGTACTTC.

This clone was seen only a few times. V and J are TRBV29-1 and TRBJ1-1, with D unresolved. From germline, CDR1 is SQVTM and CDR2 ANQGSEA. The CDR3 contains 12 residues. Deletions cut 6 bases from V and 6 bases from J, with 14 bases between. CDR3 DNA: TGCAGCGTCCGTTTCGGGCAGTCTGAAGCTTTCTTT. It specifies CSVRFGQSEAFF.

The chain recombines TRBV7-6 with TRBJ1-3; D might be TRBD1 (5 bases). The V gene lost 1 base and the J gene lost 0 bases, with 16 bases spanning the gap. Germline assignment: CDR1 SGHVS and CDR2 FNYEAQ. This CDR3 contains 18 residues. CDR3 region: CASSLGGLDGASGNTIYF. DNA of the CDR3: TGTGCCAGCAGCTTAGGGGGATTAGACGGGGCCTCTGGAAACACCATATATTTT.